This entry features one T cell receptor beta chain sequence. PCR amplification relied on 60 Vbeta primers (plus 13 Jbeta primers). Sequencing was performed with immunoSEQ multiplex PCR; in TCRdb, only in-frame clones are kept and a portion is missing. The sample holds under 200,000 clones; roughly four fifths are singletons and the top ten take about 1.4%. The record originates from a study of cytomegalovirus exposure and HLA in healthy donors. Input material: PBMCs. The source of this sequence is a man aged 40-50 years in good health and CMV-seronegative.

The CDR3 sequence is CSVASYEQYF. The DNA for the CDR3 is TGCAGTGTGGCCTCCTACGAGCAGTACTTC. This sequence joins TRBV20-1 and TRBJ2-7; D unresolved. V lost 7 bases and J lost 0, with 4 bases in between. Germline loops: CDR1 DFQATT, CDR2 SNEGSKA (reference sequence). The CDR3 sequence is 10 residues long.